Listed here are 2 T cell receptor beta chains from one sample, sequenced in a study of blood T cell repertoires in COVID-19 (dated by TCRdb to between 2020 and 2021). Library preparation employed the immunoSEQ multiplex PCR assay. TCRdb retrieved this table from immuneACCESS and kept in-frame rearrangements only. Not all clones are present; in checked studies, unresolved V genes account for under half, and no reason is known for the remainder. This sample comprises some 110,000 clones, under 80% of them detected only once. The top ten clones comprise 2.5% of the sample. The sample comprised peripheral blood. The receptors shown here come from a man in his fifties or sixties with acute or convalescent COVID-19.

The V call is TRBV5-1, the J call TRBJ2-3; 8 bases agree with TRBD2. Germline-derived CDR1 and CDR2 are SGHRS and YFSETQ. The CDR3 is 17 amino acids. V shed 0 bases and J 4 bases; nucleotides not matched to a gene: 10. The CDR3 sequence is CASSLAGGAGVADTQYF. The CDR3 DNA reads as TGCGCCAGCAGCTTGGCCGGAGGAGCGGGGGTAGCAGATACGCAGTATTTT.

This chain uses TRBV2 with TRBJ2-7, with D possibly being TRBD1 (6 bases). The V end was cut by 0 bases, the J end by 0 bases, with 9 bases between. The CDR3 is made up of 15 amino acids. Germline-derived CDR1 and CDR2 are SNHLY and FYNNEI. Here the CDR3 reads CASSEAGGSSYEQYF. As DNA, the CDR3 is TGTGCCAGCAGTGAAGCAGGGGGATCCTCCTACGAGCAGTACTTC.